Following are 3 T cell receptor beta chains from one sample sequenced in a study of Graves' ophthalmopathy and Graves' hyperthyroidism. Amplification of TCR beta CDR3 regions used RNA transcripts. An initial RT-PCR round employing HTBI primers preceded a second-round multiplex PCR. TCRdb redid the calling of the multiplex PCR reads with MiXCR, one entry per CDR3 protein. Among 680,000 or so distinct CDR3 sequences listed, roughly 20% were seen once. Sequencing used peripheral blood. The receptor source for this set is a woman aged 18-29 years with stable Graves' hyperthyroidism. Some clones in this sample may be carry-over from other donors' samples.

V is TRBV28 and J is TRBJ2-7; possibly TRBD1 or TRBD2 for D (6 bases each). The length of the CDR3 is 15 residues. Trimming took off 5 bases at V and 2 bases at J, with 16 bases between the two ends. The germline V gene encodes CDR1 MDHEN and CDR2 SYDVKM. The CDR3: CASSPSGRGAYEQYF. CDR3 sequence (DNA): TGTGCCAGCAGTCCCTCCGGTAGGGGGGCCTACGAGCAGTACTTC.

This CDR3 reads CASCTGWGQETQYF. In nucleotides, the CDR3 is TGTGCCAGCTGCACGGGATGGGGCCAAGAGACCCAGTACTTC. This chain uses TRBV7-2 with TRBJ2-5, with D perhaps matching TRBD2 (5 bases). The V and J ends lost 8 bases and 1 base respectively, with 14 bases between them. This CDR3 spans 14 amino acids. Germline values: CDR1 SGHTA, CDR2 FQGNSA.

This clonotype appeared many times. The chain employs TRBV12-3 or TRBV12-4 and TRBJ1-1, with D unclear. CDR3 length: 14 amino acids. The ends were cut back, 6 bases at V and 7 bases at J, with 18 bases in the middle. Here the CDR3 reads CASSAVGRKHEAFF. DNA of the CDR3: TGTGCCAGCAGCGCCGTCGGACGGAAACATGAAGCTTTCTTT.